What follows is one T cell receptor (beta chain) and its context. Some clones are missing from TCRdb's copy, which holds only in-frame ones; the method was immunoSEQ multiplex PCR. Of 200,000 to 250,000 clones listed, roughly 85% were seen once; the top ten hold about 10%. The data were obtained in a study of blood T cell repertoires in COVID-19. Everyone who took part was about 18 to 89 years old, and they came from about two dozen US areas. Germline CDR1 SGHAT, CDR2 FQNNGV. The CDR3 spans 14 residues. Between the trimmed V and J ends, which lost 4 bases and 5 bases, there was a span of 15 bases. Sequenced material: PBMCs or T cells enriched from blood (not recorded which). The TCR comes from a man aged 25-45 years who had recovered from COVID-19. The V gene is TRBV11-2, the J gene TRBJ2-7; D is perhaps TRBD2 (6 bases). The CDR3 here is CASSSGLPVDEQYF. As DNA, the CDR3 is TGTGCCAGCAGCTCGGGACTCCCCGTCGACGAGCAGTACTTC.